The clone carrying this TCR beta chain was recorded a few times. Data came from immunoSEQ multiplex PCR; TCRdb stores just in-frame clones and leaves some out. The sample has approximately 35,000 clones, none seen only once. Unmatched junction bases numbered 17, after V lost 4 bases and J lost 5 bases. Germline lookup yields CDR1 SGHNT and CDR2 YENEEA. CDR3 length: 18 residues. This entry belongs to a study of T cells after posttransplantation cyclophosphamide. Sequencing was carried out using PBMCs. The clonotype comes from a woman in her thirties in good health and a related stem cell transplant donor. V usage is TRBV11-3 and J usage is TRBJ2-3; 8 bases align to TRBD1. CDR3 DNA: TGTGCCAGCAGCTCGATCTCCCTATCAGGGGGCAGGGGAGATACGCAGTATTTT. As protein: CASSSISLSGGRGDTQYF.